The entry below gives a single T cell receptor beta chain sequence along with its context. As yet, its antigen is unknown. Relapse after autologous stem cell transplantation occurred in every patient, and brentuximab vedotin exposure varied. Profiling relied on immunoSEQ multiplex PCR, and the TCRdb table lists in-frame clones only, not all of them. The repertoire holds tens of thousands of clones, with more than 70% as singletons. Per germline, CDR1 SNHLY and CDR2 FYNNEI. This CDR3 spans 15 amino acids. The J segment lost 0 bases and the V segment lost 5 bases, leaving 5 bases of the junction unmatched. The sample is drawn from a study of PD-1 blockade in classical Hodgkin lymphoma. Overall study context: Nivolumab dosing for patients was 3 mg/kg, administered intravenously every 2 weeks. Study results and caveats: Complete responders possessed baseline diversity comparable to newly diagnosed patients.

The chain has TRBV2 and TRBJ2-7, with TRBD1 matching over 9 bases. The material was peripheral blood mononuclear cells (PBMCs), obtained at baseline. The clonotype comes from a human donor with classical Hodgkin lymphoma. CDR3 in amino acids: CASSLQGASSYEQYF. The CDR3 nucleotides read TGTGCCAGCAGTTTACAGGGGGCAAGCTCCTACGAGCAGTACTTC.